This TCR beta chain is drawn from a study of CD8 T cells in Susac syndrome. This CDR3 spans 14 amino acids. Trimming stripped 1 base from V and 5 bases from J, with 14 bases between. Germline V CDR1 and CDR2: DFQATT, SNEGSKA (reference sequence). Sequencing targeted TCR beta in blood CD8+ and CD4+ T cells. Isolation of CD8+ and CD4+ T cells was performed negatively, whereas enrichment of TEMRA cells was done by FACS. Reverse transcription of about 0.5 to 1 ug RNA used random hexamers. TCR beta CDR3 was amplified by immunoSEQ multiplex PCR. This amplification extended across 54 Vbeta and 13 Jbeta segments. In TCRdb, the immunoSEQ multiplex PCR reads were re-called with MiXCR into one record per CDR3 protein. The sample lists roughly 50,000 distinct CDR3 sequences, 85% to 95% occurring once.

The specimen sequenced was CD8+ T cells from PBMCs. The origin of this receptor is a human donor in good health. The V and J genes are TRBV20-1 and TRBJ2-5; D is ambiguous. The CDR3 sequence is CSARGAGSWETQYF. CDR3 DNA sequence: TGCAGTGCTAGAGGGGCCGGCTCATGGGAGACCCAGTACTTC.